Below are 22 T cell receptor beta chains sequenced from a single sample in a study of HIV-infected children after antiretroviral therapy interruption. RNA-based 3' RACE libraries used unique molecular identifiers. TCRdb used MiXCR to reprocess the 3' RACE reads, holding one entry per CDR3 protein. The sample holds about 86,000 distinct CDR3 sequences, about 7.2% seen once. The treatment denotes: PENTA 11 planned treatment interruption arm or continuous ART arm. The material sequenced was CD45RA+ CD4+ T cells from PBMCs, pooled from several time points, taken from a donor given antiretroviral therapy, either interrupted or continuous. Stated subset: naive CD4+ CD45RA+ CD45RO- T cells. These TCRs come from a pool of human donors with HIV.

At least ten counts were recorded for this clonotype. The CDR3 DNA follows: TGTGCCATCAGTAGAGGACAGGAGATGTACGAGCAGTACTTC. Amino acid sequence: CAISRGQEMYEQYF. V and J are TRBV10-3 and TRBJ2-7, with 7 positions matching TRBD1. Germline V gene data show CDR1 as ENHRY and CDR2 as SYGVKD. Trimming cost V 5 bases and J 4 bases; bases outside gene matches: 8. The CDR3 extends over 14 amino acids.

This clonotype has a count of ten or more. The V call is TRBV12-3 or TRBV12-4, the J call TRBJ1-6, with unresolved D. This CDR3 region has 16 residues. Trimming took 1 base from V and 7 from J, leaving 14 bases between them. DNA for the CDR3: TGTGCCAGCAGTTTAGAGTTGCTGGTTGGAAATTCACCCCTCCACTTT. This translates into CASSLELLVGNSPLHF.

This clonotype was observed at least ten times. The chain uses TRBV6-1 and TRBJ2-7; D may be TRBD1 (5 bases). The V gene lost 7 bases and the J gene lost 4 bases, with 11 bases spanning the gap. From germline, CDR1 is MNHNS and CDR2 SASEGT. The CDR3 extends over 12 amino acids. This chain's CDR3 is CASNLQGYEQYF. CDR3 DNA sequence: TGTGCCAGCAATCTTCAGGGTTACGAGCAGTACTTC.

This clonotype was picked up many times. The chain has TRBV24-1 and TRBJ2-5; 10 nucleotides agree with TRBD1. The CDR3 length is 17 residues. Per germline, CDR1 KGHDR and CDR2 SFDVKD. The V and J ends lost 4 bases and 4 bases, in that order; junction bases with no gene match: 11. The CDR3 bases are TGTGCCACCAGTGAAAACACTCCGGGACAGGGGTTAGAGACCCAGTACTTC. Protein: CATSENTPGQGLETQYF.

This clonotype was recorded many times. The chain couples TRBV7-2 to TRBJ1-6; possible D gene TRBD1, 5 bases. The CDR3 is made up of 15 amino acids. Looked up from germline, CDR1 is SGHTA and CDR2 is FQGNSA. V dropped 5 bases and J dropped 10 bases, with 18 bases sitting between them. The CDR3 loop reads CASSPAQGPGSPLHF. As DNA, the CDR3 is TGTGCCAGCAGCCCAGCCCAGGGTCCGGGGTCACCCCTCCACTTT.

There are a few counts of this clonotype. The J gene is TRBJ1-1, the V gene TRBV3-1; weak D call: TRBD1 (6 bases). V lost 2 bases and J lost 6, with 16 bases in between. In germline, CDR1 is LGHDT, CDR2 YNNKEL (reference sequence). This CDR3 has 15 amino acids. Written as DNA, the CDR3 is TGTGCCAGCAGCCAAACCGGACCAGGGGCAGCTGAAGCTTTCTTT. The encoded protein is CASSQTGPGAAEAFF. The complete variable domain, with remaining parts taken from reference TRBV3-1 and TRBJ1-1, reads DTAVSQTPKYLVTQMGNDKSIKCEQNLGHDTMYWYKQDSKKFLKIMFSYNNKELIINETVPNRFSPKSPDKAHLNLHINSLELGDSAVYFCASSQTGPGAAEAFFGQGTRLTVV.

The rearrangement joins TRBV20-1 to TRBJ2-7; TRBD1 agrees at 8 bases. CDR1 DFQATT and CDR2 SNEGSKA come from the germline V gene (reference sequence). The trim removed 0 bases at V and 3 bases at J, leaving 10 bases unmatched. This CDR3 contains 16 residues. For the CDR3, the DNA is TGCAGTGCTAGAGATGCCGGTACCAGGGGGCTCTACGAGCAGTACTTC. Protein sequence: CSARDAGTRGLYEQYF.

This chain uses TRBV5-1 with TRBJ2-1; the D gene is possibly TRBD1 (5 bases). In germline, CDR1 is SGHRS, CDR2 YFSETQ. With 1 base removed from V and 1 base from J, the gap between germline ends came to 12 bases. The CDR3 totals 16 residues. Here the CDR3 DNA reads TGCGCCAGCAGCTTGACCCCAGGGTTGTCCTACAATGAGCAGTTCTTC. Translation: CASSLTPGLSYNEQFF.

This clonotype was detected a few times. The CDR3 region has the DNA TGTGCCAGCAGCTCGGAACGTTTAAGGGTGAATGAGCAGTTCTTC. This codes for CASSSERLRVNEQFF. The chain joins TRBV7-1 to TRBJ2-1; D not certain. TRBV7-1 belongs to the ORF category, with a function that is uncertain. V was pared by 3 bases and J by 7 bases, with 16 bases between. The CDR3 contains 15 residues.

This rearrangement joins TRBV29-1 to TRBJ2-3, with 8 nucleotides matching TRBD2. The CDR3 contains 15 residues. Germline V CDR1 and CDR2: SQVTM, ANQGSEA. The ends lost 8 bases at V and 0 bases at J; junction bases unmatched: 10. The CDR3 nucleotides read TGCAGCATTGTAACCAGCGGGGGCAGCACAGATACGCAGTATTTT. It translates to CSIVTSGGSTDTQYF.

This clonotype was counted only a few times. The chain links TRBV11-1 to TRBJ2-1; TRBD1 agrees at 9 bases. Germline trimming cut 8 bases from V and 5 bases from J; bases unmatched to any gene: 10. CDR3 length equals 15 residues. Germline values: CDR1 SGHAT, CDR2 FQDESV (reference sequence). CDR3 nucleotide sequence: TGTGCCAGCCGTTCGTCAGGACAGGGGAACAATGAGCAGTTCTTC. Its protein product is CASRSSGQGNNEQFF.

This clonotype was seen at least ten times. In DNA form, the CDR3 reads TGTGCCAGCAGCGCCCCCCGGGACGGGCTAAACAATGAGCAGTTCTTC. This gives the protein CASSAPRDGLNNEQFF. The chain recombines TRBV11-2 with TRBJ2-1; D assignment may be TRBD1 or TRBD2 (5 bases each). V shed 5 bases and J shed 5 bases, with 19 bases lying between them. CDR1 and CDR2 (germline): SGHAT, FQNNGV. The CDR3 extends over 16 amino acids.

This clonotype was found many times. The genes are TRBV19 and TRBJ2-4, with no clear D. Per germline, CDR1 LNHDA and CDR2 SQIVND (reference sequence). Trimming stripped 4 bases from V and 0 bases from J, with 10 bases between. This CDR3 comprises 15 residues. This CDR3 is CASSKPGQAKNIQYF. DNA for the CDR3: TGTGCCAGTAGTAAGCCCGGGCAAGCCAAAAACATTCAGTACTTC.

This clonotype came up many times. This chain connects TRBV28 to TRBJ2-7; D is possibly TRBD1 (6 bases). V lost 3 bases and J 5 bases, leaving 20 bases between the germline ends. The CDR3 has 16 residues. From germline, CDR1 is MDHEN and CDR2 SYDVKM. The CDR3: CASSLGSSRGFHEQYF. The DNA for the CDR3 is TGTGCCAGCAGTTTGGGGTCATCCAGGGGTTTCCACGAGCAGTACTTC.

This clonotype was observed at least ten times. The rearrangement links TRBV19 to TRBJ2-2, with D maybe TRBD2 (6 bases). Germline lookup yields CDR1 LNHDA and CDR2 SQIVND (reference sequence). Trimming stripped 5 bases from V and 4 bases from J, with 17 bases between. This CDR3 contains 16 residues. CDR3 nucleotide sequence: TGTGCCAGTAGTGCCGCTGGGACTCCGAGCACCGGGGAGCTGTTTTTT. Amino acid sequence: CASSAAGTPSTGELFF.

This clonotype occurred many times. This chain joins TRBV29-1 and TRBJ2-1, with D perhaps matching TRBD1 or TRBD2 (5 bases each). Per the germline V gene, CDR1 is SQVTM and CDR2 is ANQGSEA. The CDR3 contains 12 residues. The V gene lost 5 bases and the J gene lost 6 bases, with 11 bases spanning the gap. The CDR3: CSVLWGSNEQFF. DNA of the CDR3: TGCAGCGTTCTATGGGGGTCCAATGAGCAGTTCTTC.

This clonotype has a count of ten or more. V is TRBV10-1 and J is TRBJ2-7; possibly TRBD2 for D (5 bases). CDR3 length: 13 residues. Trimming cost V 3 bases and J 5 bases, with 11 bases left between them. Germline assignment: CDR1 WNHNN and CDR2 SYGVQD (reference sequence). The CDR3 loop reads CASSDRERDEQYF. CDR3 sequence (DNA): TGCGCCAGCAGTGACCGGGAAAGGGACGAGCAGTACTTC.

This clonotype showed up many times. The chain recombines TRBV18 with TRBJ1-2; D not certain. V lost 6 bases to trimming and J lost 3 bases, with 11 bases between them. The CDR3 spans 13 residues. The germline CDR1 and CDR2 sequences are KGHSH and LQKENI. Written as DNA, the CDR3 is TGTGCCAGCTCCCCTGATACAGACTATGGCTACACCTTC. It translates to CASSPDTDYGYTF.

This clonotype was seen ten or more times. The chain links TRBV5-1 to TRBJ2-2, with 9 nucleotides matching TRBD1. Per germline, CDR1 SGHRS and CDR2 YFSETQ. V lost 4 bases, J lost 1 base, and 2 bases stayed unmatched. The CDR3 length is 15 residues. The DNA for the CDR3 is TGCGCCAGCAGCCTGGGACAGGGGAACACCGGGGAGCTGTTTTTT. Amino acid sequence: CASSLGQGNTGELFF.

The table lists this clonotype with many counts. One end of the junction is discordant with germline, which a read error may explain. The CDR3 region is CASSWGYAEQFF. The DNA for the CDR3 is TGTGCCAGCAGCTGGGGGTATGCTGAGCAGTTCTTC. The J gene is TRBJ2-1, the V gene TRBV10-2; D is possibly TRBD1 or TRBD2 (5 bases each). There are 12 residues in the CDR3. Germline V lookup: CDR1 WSHSY, CDR2 SAAADI.

This clonotype has at least ten counts. The DNA for the CDR3 is TGTGCCAGCACGACTGGACAGGTTAACACTGAAGCTTTCTTT. Its protein is CASTTGQVNTEAFF. The V call is TRBV12-3 or TRBV12-4, the J call TRBJ1-1; TRBD1 matches at 7 bases. CDR3 length: 14 amino acids. With V trimmed by 7 bases and J by 2 bases, 7 bases remained unmatched.

This clonotype turned up a few times. In DNA form, the CDR3 reads TGTGCCTGGACGACGGGGGGAGAGCAGTACTTC. Encoded protein: CAWTTGGEQYF. The chain carries TRBV30 and TRBJ2-7; 7 bases fit TRBD2. V trimming: 4 bases; J trimming: 7 bases; junction bases outside the gene matches: 4. The CDR3 has 11 amino acids. Germline V gene sequence: CDR1 GTSNPN, CDR2 SVGIG (reference sequence).